This entry is about one TCR beta chain. The antigen is not known. The data belong to a study of T cell responses to AZD1222 COVID-19 vaccine. Points from the study as a whole: Nearly half of spike-specific TCRs reportedly target variant regions that are unmutated in the B.1.351 and B.1.1.7 variants. In a largely white British group with more females than males, clonal diversity was possibly underestimated. The breadth and depth of Spike-specific TCRs increased once two AZD1222 doses had been given. Across the whole spike, CD4 TCRs peaked at regions 160-218 and 743-854.

This CDR3 is built from 15 residues. With 3 bases clipped from V and 5 bases from J, the junction kept 7 bases outside the gene matches. Germline values: CDR1 SGHRS, CDR2 YFSETQ. Assay: immunoSEQ multiplex PCR; the TCRdb copy retains only in-frame clones and omits some. The sample shows 210,000 or so clones, more than 85% of them seen only once. Sequencing used peripheral blood, obtained on day 0 of MenACWY control vaccination. The sequence was collected from an adult in good health. V gene TRBV5-1 combines with J gene TRBJ1-2, with 10 bases fitting TRBD1. The DNA of the CDR3 is TGCGCCAGCAGCTCTGGACAGGGGGACCCTTATGGCTACACCTTC. Translation: CASSSGQGDPYGYTF.